This entry lists 30 T cell receptor beta chains sequenced from one sample in a study of Ad26.COV2.S vaccination and SARS-CoV-2 variants. The repertoire was sequenced with immunoSEQ multiplex PCR; TCRdb's copy has only in-frame clones and lacks some. The table includes hundreds of thousands of clones, more than 80% detected once. Treatment indicated: about 20 received Ad26.COV2.S at low or high dose, single or two shots; five or six received placebo; per-sample allocation not given. The samples date from day 63 after the first vaccine or placebo injection. Source: peripheral blood, taken in a trial of Ad26.COV2.S vaccine versus placebo. Receptors originate from a person aged 18-65 years who received the Ad26.COV2.S COVID-19 vaccine or a placebo.

This clone has a handful of counts. V usage is TRBV19 and J usage is TRBJ1-5; TRBD1 agrees at 7 bases. The length of the CDR3 is 13 residues. Germline CDR1 and CDR2: LNHDA and SQIVND (reference sequence). V lost 5 bases and J lost 6; bases outside the gene matches: 4. CDR3 coding DNA: TGTGCCAGTAGTCCGACAGGGACTCAGCCCCAGCATTTT. As protein: CASSPTGTQPQHF.

This chain links TRBV6-6 with TRBJ1-2; TRBD1 is a possible D gene (5 bases). V was cut by 5 bases and J by 6 bases, with 25 bases left in between. CDR3 length: 17 amino acids. Germline CDR1 reads MNHNY; CDR2 reads SVGAGI (reference sequence). The CDR3 sequence: CASSPPLGPFRGHGYTF. CDR3 sequence (DNA): TGTGCCAGCAGTCCGCCATTGGGACCTTTTAGAGGCCATGGCTACACCTTC.

The CDR3 DNA follows: TGTGCCAGCAGGCCCGGGGACAGATCCTATGGCTACACCTTC. This translates into CASRPGDRSYGYTF. The chain couples TRBV2 to TRBJ1-2; 7 bases match TRBD1. The length of the CDR3 is 14 residues. V gave up 6 bases and J gave up 4 bases; unmatched junction bases: 8. Germline-derived CDR1 and CDR2 are SNHLY and FYNNEI.

The chain combines TRBV24-1 with TRBJ1-1; the D is unclear. CDR1 is KGHDR and CDR2 is SFDVKD in the germline V gene. Trimming stripped 6 bases from V and 1 base from J, with 8 bases between. The CDR3 contains 13 residues. The CDR3 is CATSRAGNTEAFF. CDR3 DNA sequence: TGTGCCACCAGTCGGGCCGGGAACACTGAAGCTTTCTTT.

The rearrangement links TRBV6-5 to TRBJ2-5, with 10 bases that match TRBD1. The J segment lost 1 base and the V segment lost 6 bases, leaving 5 bases of the junction unmatched. CDR1 and CDR2 (germline): MNHEY, SVGAGI. The CDR3 has 15 amino acids. CDR3 residues: CASSRRDRGQETQYF. The CDR3 DNA sequence: TGTGCCAGCAGCCGCCGGGACAGGGGCCAAGAGACCCAGTACTTC.

Remarks on this clone: At one boundary the junction diverges from the germline segment, which might be a read error. The chain employs TRBV5-1 and TRBJ1-4, with a tentative D call TRBD1 (5 bases). The CDR3 has 14 residues. Germline assignment: CDR1 SGHRS and CDR2 YFSETQ. CDR3 DNA sequence: TGCGCCAGCAGTTTGGGACCGCTTGGTGAAAAACTGTTTTTT. Translation gives CASSLGPLGEKLFF.

This chain joins TRBV27 and TRBJ2-5; the D call may be TRBD1 or TRBD2 (6 bases each). From germline, CDR1 is MNHEY and CDR2 SMNVEV (reference sequence). The CDR3 is made up of 13 amino acids. Trimming took 6 bases from V and 2 from J, leaving 10 bases between them. CDR3 residues: CASRRGEQETQYF. DNA of the CDR3: TGTGCCAGCAGAAGGGGGGAACAAGAGACCCAGTACTTC.

This clone came up a few times. The chain carries TRBV19 and TRBJ1-2; 7 positions match TRBD1. CDR1 and CDR2 from the germline V gene are LNHDA and SQIVND (reference sequence). CDR3 length: 14 amino acids. V lost 5 bases to trimming and J lost 0 bases; unmatched junction nucleotides: 3. The CDR3 sequence is CASSVTGTNYGYTF. The CDR3 DNA is TGTGCCAGTAGTGTGACAGGGACTAACTATGGCTACACCTTC.

The chain is built from TRBV10-3 and TRBJ1-4; D gene ambiguous. V was pared by 4 bases and J by 7 bases, with 10 bases between. The CDR3 runs 13 residues. CDR1 and CDR2 (germline): ENHRY, SYGVKD. The CDR3 loop reads CAISGTKGEKLFF. CDR3 nucleotides: TGTGCCATCAGTGGAACGAAAGGTGAAAAACTGTTTTTT.

This clone was recorded once. Distinct nucleotide sequences in the sample also encode this CDR3. The genes are TRBV18 and TRBJ2-7; no definite D call. V was trimmed by 2 bases and J by 3 bases, leaving 8 bases between them. The CDR3 loop spans 13 amino acids. From germline, CDR1 is KGHSH and CDR2 LQKENI. CDR3 amino acids: CASSPGQNYEQYF. For the CDR3, the DNA is TGTGCCAGCTCACCAGGGCAGAACTACGAGCAGTACTTC.

The V gene is TRBV27, the J gene TRBJ1-1; D unresolved. The germline gives CDR1 MNHEY, CDR2 SMNVEV (reference sequence). Trimming cost V 0 bases and J 7 bases, with 9 bases left between them. The CDR3 length is 13 residues. The CDR3 region has the DNA TGTGCCAGCAGTTTATCGACCAGCGGTGAAGCTTTCTTT. It is translated as CASSLSTSGEAFF.

This chain joins TRBV21-1 and TRBJ1-1. TRBV21-1 is termed a pseudogene. CDR3 length equals 14 residues. DNA for the CDR3: TGTGCCAGCAGCGTAGGGGGGTTGAGCACTGAAGCTTTCTTT. Translating gives CASSVGGLSTEAFF.

V and J are TRBV7-9 and TRBJ1-5; no firm D call. Germline loops: CDR1 SEHNR, CDR2 FQNEAQ (reference sequence). V lost 4 bases and J 0 bases, leaving 4 bases between the germline ends. CDR3 size: 13 residues. CDR3 residues: CASSYNSNQPQHF. Written as DNA, the CDR3 is TGTGCCAGCAGCTACAATAGCAATCAGCCCCAGCATTTT. The full variable domain, its missing parts supplied by reference TRBV7-9 and TRBJ1-5, is DTGVSQNPRHKITKRGQNVTFRCDPISEHNRLYWYRQTLGQGPEFLTYFQNEAQLEKSRLLSDRFSAERPKGSFSTLEIQRTEQGDSAMYLCASSYNSNQPQHFGDGTRLSIL.

The gene calls are TRBV5-4 and TRBJ2-1, with D unclear. The germline V gene encodes CDR1 SGHNT and CDR2 YYREEE (reference sequence). CDR3 length equals 14 residues. The V and J ends lost 4 bases and 0 bases respectively, with 8 bases between them. DNA for the CDR3: TGTGCCAGCAGCAGGGAAAACTCCTACAATGAGCAGTTCTTC. Protein: CASSRENSYNEQFF.

The rearrangement uses TRBV5-4 and TRBJ1-2; D may be TRBD1 (6 bases). Deletions cut 0 bases from V and 4 bases from J, with 16 bases between. The CDR3 extends over 16 amino acids. Germline lookup yields CDR1 SGHNT and CDR2 YYREEE (reference sequence). CDR3 nucleotide sequence: TGTGCCAGCAGCTTGGTGGGGGCAGGGGAGGGCTATGGCTACACCTTC. Amino acids: CASSLVGAGEGYGYTF.

The chain links TRBV2 to TRBJ1-6; D not certain. This CDR3 is 13 amino acids long. Germline values: CDR1 SNHLY, CDR2 FYNNEI. V dropped 6 bases and J dropped 4 bases, with 7 bases sitting between them. CDR3 sequence: CASRDGYNSPLHF. The CDR3 DNA sequence: TGTGCCAGCAGAGACGGATATAATTCACCCCTCCACTTT.

The chain recombines TRBV6-5 with TRBJ1-3; D is uncertain. Germline V CDR1 and CDR2: MNHEY, SVGAGI. V lost 6 bases, J lost 0 bases, and 9 bases lay in between. CDR3 length: 14 residues. The CDR3 nucleotides read TGTGCCAGCAGGGAGCCTAGCTCTGGAAACACCATATATTTT. Translated, it gives CASREPSSGNTIYF.

The CDR3 reads CASSHLSSGPTGELFF. The CDR3, as DNA: TGTGCCAGCAGCCATCTCTCTAGCGGGCCCACCGGGGAGCTGTTTTTT. V and J are TRBV3-1 (or the pseudogene TRBV3-2) and TRBJ2-2; 8 positions agree with TRBD2. Per the germline V gene, CDR1 is LGHDT and CDR2 is YNNKEL (reference sequence). This CDR3 is built from 16 residues. After removal of 3 bases from V and 4 bases from J, the junction contained 7 bases not matched to a gene.

This chain connects TRBV5-4 to TRBJ2-3; a possible D gene is TRBD2 (6 bases). Germline V gives CDR1 SGHNT, CDR2 YYREEE (reference sequence). The CDR3 runs 16 residues. V dropped 4 bases and J dropped 0 bases, with 15 bases sitting between them. The CDR3 sequence is CASSVLGGASTDTQYF. CDR3 in DNA: TGTGCCAGCAGCGTGCTGGGCGGGGCTAGCACAGATACGCAGTATTTT. Looking up the rest from reference TRBV5-4 and TRBJ2-3 gives the full variable domain: ETGVTQSPTHLIKTRGQQVTLRCSSQSGHNTVSWYQQALGQGPQFIFQYYREEENGRGNFPPRFSGLQFPNYSSELNVNALELDDSALYLCASSVLGGASTDTQYFGPGTRLTVL.

The gene calls are TRBV19 and TRBJ2-3; 7 bases match TRBD1. CDR1 and CDR2 (germline): LNHDA, SQIVND (reference sequence). This CDR3 is built from 15 residues. J was trimmed by 2 bases and V by 5 bases; bases with no gene match: 7. The CDR3 DNA sequence: TGTGCCAGTAGTGCCGGGACAGACAACACAGATACGCAGTATTTT. It translates to CASSAGTDNTDTQYF.

This clone showed up just once. The chain uses TRBV19 and TRBJ2-1; 8 bases are a match to TRBD2. V shed 2 bases and J 9 bases; nucleotides not matched to a gene: 6. The CDR3 is 14 amino acids. Per germline, CDR1 LNHDA and CDR2 SQIVND (reference sequence). The CDR3 nucleotides are TGTGCCAGTAGTATACCGGGAGGGCCGAGTGAGCAGTTCTTC. It encodes CASSIPGGPSEQFF.

This chain connects TRBV4-2 to TRBJ1-1; no clear D gene. Trimming pared 1 base from V and 8 bases from J, leaving 14 bases between. The CDR3 spans 14 residues. Germline V gene data show CDR1 as LGHNA and CDR2 as YNFKEQ. The CDR3 DNA sequence: TGTGCCAGCAGCCAAGCTGGATCAGCCGGCGAAGCTTTCTTT. This codes for CASSQAGSAGEAFF.

This sequence joins TRBV19 and TRBJ1-2, with 7 nucleotides matching TRBD1. The germline gives CDR1 LNHDA, CDR2 SQIVND (reference sequence). Unmatched junction bases numbered 9, after V lost 4 bases and J lost 1 base. The CDR3 loop spans 16 amino acids. CDR3 region: CASSTTGVPYNYGYTF. The CDR3 region has the DNA TGTGCCAGTAGTACCACAGGGGTCCCCTATAACTATGGCTACACCTTC.

This chain links TRBV12-3 or TRBV12-4 with TRBJ1-2, with 7 bases identical to TRBD1. V shed 7 bases, J shed 4 bases, and the junction held 6 bases outside the gene matches. There are 13 residues in the CDR3. This chain's CDR3 is CASTGGGGYGYTF. The CDR3 DNA reads TGTGCCAGCACTGGAGGGGGCGGCTATGGCTACACCTTC.

The chain combines TRBV12-5 with TRBJ2-3, with 8 bases lining up with TRBD2. This CDR3 spans 14 amino acids. Germline V gene lookup returns CDR1 LGHNT and CDR2 FRNRAP. V was pared by 6 bases and J by 1 base, with 3 bases of the junction left unmatched. This CDR3 reads CASGATSGTDTQYF. The CDR3 nucleotides read TGTGCTAGTGGGGCGACTAGCGGCACAGATACGCAGTATTTT.

This clone was detected only a few times. The chain is built from TRBV2 and TRBJ2-7, with 8 bases identical to TRBD2. Germline V lookup: CDR1 SNHLY, CDR2 FYNNEI. This CDR3 has 13 residues. The junction had 3 bases not matched to a gene; V was cut back by 8 bases and J by 0 bases. The DNA for the CDR3 is TGTGCCAGCTTGACTAGCGTCTCCTACGAGCAGTACTTC. Protein sequence: CASLTSVSYEQYF.

This sequence joins TRBV7-2 and TRBJ2-7; 14 nucleotides match TRBD2. V dropped 5 bases and J dropped 2; count of bases not matched to a gene: 2. This CDR3 spans 15 amino acids. CDR1 is SGHTA, CDR2 FQGNSA, per germline. The CDR3 DNA sequence: TGTGCCAGCAGCAGACTAGCGGGGGGGCCCTACGAGCAGTACTTC. It encodes CASSRLAGGPYEQYF.

The rearrangement links TRBV10-3 to TRBJ2-7; the D is unclear. The CDR3 totals 13 residues. Trimming left V 0 bases short and J 3 bases short, with 6 bases between. CDR1 is ENHRY, CDR2 SYGVKD, per germline. The CDR3 DNA reads TGTGCCATCAGTGAGTCGGTGGTCTACGAGCAGTACTTC. It codes for CAISESVVYEQYF.

The genes are TRBV7-9 and TRBJ2-2; D unresolved. From germline, CDR1 is SEHNR and CDR2 FQNEAQ (reference sequence). V shed 2 bases and J shed 8 bases, with 15 bases lying between them. The CDR3 covers 15 residues. This CDR3 reads CASSLNPLPLGELFF. In DNA form, the CDR3 reads TGTGCCAGCAGCTTAAATCCCCTCCCCTTGGGGGAGCTGTTTTTT.

V is TRBV2 and J is TRBJ1-3; tentatively, D is TRBD1 (5 bases). This CDR3 has 15 residues. Trimming left V 2 bases short and J 4 bases short, with 12 bases between. In germline, CDR1 is SNHLY, CDR2 FYNNEI. The CDR3 spells CASSERGYGGNTIYF. The CDR3 DNA reads as TGTGCCAGCAGTGAAAGGGGCTATGGGGGAAACACCATATATTTT.